These T cell receptor beta chains were read from a single sample in a study of blood T cell repertoires in COVID-19. Measured with immunoSEQ multiplex PCR; TCRdb has only the in-frame clones, and not every one. The table lists roughly 120,000 clones, over 65% of them singletons. Source material: peripheral blood. The receptors were sampled from a man younger than 45 with acute or convalescent COVID-19. CDR3s include the opening cysteine and the closing phenylalanine or tryptophan.

CDR3 length,V gene,CDR3 protein
15,TRBV3-1/TRBV3-2,CASSQNRANTGELFF
18,TRBV4-1,CASSQRYGQGGSNQPQHF
19,TRBV15,CATSRDTPRDRGIADGYTF
15,TRBV11-2,CASTALGGINEKLFF
13,TRBV7-9,CASSRQGGETQYF
15,TRBV7-3,CASSLAQGSYNEQFF
12,TRBV2,CASRSSTDTQYF
12,TRBV6-6,CASTRGDQPQHF
16,TRBV18,CASSRNGGASPGELFF
15,TRBV11-2,CASRLTGTGGTEAFF
13,TRBV7-3,CASSLAGGLIYTF
19,TRBV4-1,CASSQEGGTSGRDTGELFF
18,TRBV15,CATSEELGLAGGPDTQYF
11,TRBV11-2,CASRIDSTQYF
15,TRBV7-2,CASSRGPSESNGYTF
14,TRBV5-1,CASSLESRGREQFF
16,TRBV4-1,CASSQVPSGLTDTQYF
15,TRBV6-5,CASRAGALDKNIQYF
11,TRBV20-1,CSPTDQETQYF
13,TRBV6-5,CASRGTSAYEQYF
13,TRBV7-3,CASSQRHRSEAFF
14,TRBV15,CATSRGPGEGPLHF
11,TRBV27,CASSQYNEQFF
15,TRBV6-2/TRBV6-3,CASSFDPSGSSPLHF
14,TRBV10-3,CAIHSGRAPDTQYF
16,TRBV30,CALGGLDSSYNSPLHF
14,TRBV15,CATSRGASSETQYF
13,TRBV19,CASSRDRNQPQHF
16,TRBV5-6,CASSLAGVPLIYGYTF
16,TRBV11-1,CASSLESRGGVDTQYF
15,TRBV5-5,CASSSTRVSTDTQYF
20,TRBV28,CASSLTLGESRVFPKETQYF
18,TRBV19,CASSIVSVRGTSTDTQYF
14,TRBV5-1,CASSLGGYSSEQFF
13,TRBV27,CASSPTGYTEAFF